Each of the 12 T cell receptor beta chains below was sequenced from the same sample in a study of cytomegalovirus exposure and HLA in healthy donors. 13 Jbeta primers and 60 Vbeta primers were used for the PCR. Using immunoSEQ multiplex PCR, the repertoire was profiled, and TCRdb retains in-frame clones only, with some absent. The table shows tens of thousands of clones, with 67% occurring only once. Sequences were obtained from PBMCs. All receptors derive from a woman aged 50 to 60 in good health and CMV-seropositive.

The chain couples TRBV7-6 to TRBJ1-3; 8 nucleotides agree with TRBD1. This CDR3 region has 15 residues. J lost 2 bases, V lost 5 bases, and 5 bases had no gene match. CDR1 is SGHVS and CDR2 is FNYEAQ in the germline V gene. The CDR3 region has the DNA TGTGCCAGCAGCCGATCGACAGGGGCTGGAAACACCATATATTTT. Encoded protein: CASSRSTGAGNTIYF.

V is TRBV29-1 and J is TRBJ2-1; 10 bases are shared with TRBD2. There are 13 residues in the CDR3. V lost 7 bases to trimming and J lost 5 bases; unmatched junction nucleotides: 5. Germline loops: CDR1 SQVTM, CDR2 ANQGSEA. This chain's CDR3 is CSARAGGDNEQFF. The CDR3 region has the DNA TGCAGCGCAAGAGCGGGGGGGGACAATGAGCAGTTCTTC.

About this clone itself: The sample has other DNA sequences that encode this CDR3 too. The CDR3 protein is CASSDPGLDYYNEQFF. In DNA, the CDR3 is TGTGCCAGCAGTGATCCGGGACTAGATTACTACAATGAGCAGTTCTTC. This chain links TRBV6-1 with TRBJ2-1, with 8 bases aligning to TRBD2. The J segment lost 3 bases and the V segment lost 3 bases, leaving 7 bases of the junction unmatched. The CDR3 consists of 16 residues. Germline V gene sequence: CDR1 MNHNS, CDR2 SASEGT.

This chain joins TRBV2 and TRBJ2-2; 10 nucleotides match TRBD2. This CDR3 has 14 residues. CDR1 and CDR2 (germline): SNHLY, FYNNEI. V gave up 8 bases and J gave up 1 base; unmatched junction bases: 1. The CDR3 spells CASASGGNTGELFF. CDR3 DNA: TGTGCCAGCGCTAGCGGGGGGAACACCGGGGAGCTGTTTTTT.

The rearrangement links TRBV9 to TRBJ2-5; TRBD2 might be the D (5 bases). Germline V lookup: CDR1 SGDLS, CDR2 YYNGEE. V was pared by 0 bases and J by 5 bases, with 11 bases between. CDR3 size: 14 residues. The CDR3 DNA follows: TGTGCCAGCAGCGTAGGGCGGGCGAGGGAGACCCAGTACTTC. Encoded protein: CASSVGRARETQYF.

This chain connects TRBV6-5 to TRBJ1-5; D is uncertain. The CDR3 consists of 14 residues. Germline V gene sequence: CDR1 MNHEY, CDR2 SVGAGI. Trimming cost V 2 bases and J 6 bases, with 11 bases left between them. The CDR3 nucleotides are TGTGCCAGCAGTTACCGGGAGCGGGGTCAGCCCCAGCATTTT. This sequence encodes CASSYRERGQPQHF.

The V and J genes are TRBV28 and TRBJ2-3; the match to TRBD2 covers 12 bases. The length of the CDR3 is 14 residues. In germline, CDR1 is MDHEN, CDR2 SYDVKM. The J segment lost 4 bases and the V segment lost 11 bases, leaving 7 bases of the junction unmatched. CDR3 nucleotides: TGTGCCTCGGACAGACTAGCGGGGGCAGATACGCAGTATTTT. Protein product: CASDRLAGADTQYF.

The chain couples TRBV5-4 to TRBJ2-7; a weak D match, TRBD1 (5 bases). V lost 3 bases, J lost 2 bases, and 21 bases lay in between. Germline V CDR1 and CDR2: SGHNT, YYREEE (reference sequence). This CDR3 region has 17 residues. The CDR3 nucleotides read TGTGCCAGCAGCTCGACCGAGGACATCTTGACGCCCTACGAGCAGTACGTC. The encoded protein is CASSSTEDILTPYEQYV.

This clone was observed a handful of times. The CDR3 region has the DNA TGTGCCAGCAATAGCCAGGGAAGTTCCGGGGAGCTGTTTTTT. As protein: CASNSQGSSGELFF. The chain employs TRBV2 and TRBJ2-2; TRBD1 is a possible D gene (5 bases). This CDR3 comprises 14 residues. V shed 7 bases and J shed 6 bases, with 15 bases lying between them. Germline values: CDR1 SNHLY, CDR2 FYNNEI.

This clone was found once. This chain connects TRBV2 to TRBJ1-2, with D tentatively TRBD1 (6 bases). The CDR3 covers 13 residues. V lost 7 bases and J 6 bases, leaving 15 bases between the germline ends. Germline V gene sequence: CDR1 SNHLY, CDR2 FYNNEI. CDR3 loop: CASTWGTRDGYTF. In nucleotides, the CDR3 is TGTGCCAGCACCTGGGGGACAAGGGATGGCTACACCTTC.

A remark on this clone: It may be a read error: a sequence one base away is much more abundant. The DNA for the CDR3 is TGTGCCAGCAGTCCCTCCGAGGGATCCAATCGGCCCCAGCATTTT. Translation gives CASSPSEGSNRPQHF. The chain carries TRBV6-4 and TRBJ1-5; D not resolved. Germline V gives CDR1 MRHNA, CDR2 SNTAGT. This CDR3 is 15 amino acids long.

Only a few counts were recorded for this clone. The V call is TRBV9, the J call TRBJ2-6, with D hard to call. Per the germline V gene, CDR1 is SGDLS and CDR2 is YYNGEE. There are 14 residues in the CDR3. Trimming took off 0 bases at V and 2 bases at J, with 3 bases between the two ends. The chain's CDR3 is CASSVVTGANVLTF. The CDR3 coding sequence is TGTGCCAGCAGCGTAGTAACTGGGGCCAACGTCCTGACTTTC. The variable domain in full, completed from reference TRBV9 and TRBJ2-6, reads DSGVTQTPKHLITATGQRVTLRCSPRSGDLSVYWYQQSLDQGLQFLIQYYNGEERAKGNILERFSAQQFPDLHSELNLSSLELGDSALYFCASSVVTGANVLTFGAGSRLTVL.